This is a list of T cell receptor beta chains from one sample in a study of T-cell memory formation after mild COVID-19. Using its own MiXCR run on the 5' RACE reads, TCRdb lists one record per CDR3 protein. Of about 600,000 distinct CDR3 sequences in the sample, 20% to 25% were seen once. Sequenced input: PBMCs or a T cell subset sorted from them (not recorded which). These receptors were obtained from an adult woman who had mild COVID-19 (a few samples of this study predate the infection). Cell type and time point are not known. Both conserved end residues are part of each CDR3. The D gene is left open where the match is weak. The size entry is marked missing in some rows and otherwise reads once, few, many or a size class.

CDR3 protein	CDR3 DNA	D gene	clone size	CDR3 length	J gene	V gene
CASSTKGQGHEQYF	TGTGCCAGTAGTACCAAGGGACAGGGACACGAGCAGTACTTC	TRBD1	few	14	TRBJ2-7	TRBV19
CASSFEQGNTDTQYF	TGTGCCAGCAGTTTTGAACAGGGGAACACAGATACGCAGTATTTT	TRBD1	few	15	TRBJ2-3	TRBV12-3/TRBV12-4
CAWSLTRADTQYF	TGTGCCTGGAGTCTCACAAGGGCAGATACGCAGTATTTT	.	.	13	TRBJ2-3	TRBV30
CASRRTSGNEQFF	TGTGCCAGCAGACGGACTAGCGGCAATGAGCAGTTCTTC	TRBD2	few	13	TRBJ2-1	TRBV2
CASSGGQGISYEQYF	TGTGCTAGCAGCGGGGGACAGGGGATCTCCTACGAGCAGTACTTC	TRBD1	.	15	TRBJ2-7	TRBV7-7
CASSQWGRERTDTQYF	TGTGCCAGCAGTCAGTGGGGGAGGGAACGCACAGATACGCAGTATTTT	TRBD2	few	16	TRBJ2-3	TRBV11-2
CASSQGPRTGGETQYF	TGCGCCAGCAGCCAGGGGCCAAGGACAGGGGGAGAGACCCAGTACTTC	TRBD1	.	16	TRBJ2-5	TRBV4-1
CASSFSVAEGDNEQFF	TGTGCCAGCAGTTTTTCTGTGGCGGAGGGGGACAATGAGCAGTTCTTC	.	.	16	TRBJ2-1	TRBV6-2/TRBV6-3
CSARVQGSARNTEAFF	TGCAGTGCTAGAGTTCAGGGTTCAGCTAGGAACACTGAAGCTTTCTTT	.	.	16	TRBJ1-1	TRBV20-1
CSAGRGQDYGYTF	TGCAGCGCTGGGAGGGGGCAGGACTATGGCTACACCTTC	TRBD1	.	13	TRBJ1-2	TRBV29-1
CASSLAEGYGYTF	TGTGCCAGCAGTTTAGCAGAGGGCTATGGCTACACCTTC	.	few	13	TRBJ1-2	TRBV12-3/TRBV12-4
CAWSVNSYNEQFF	TGTGCCTGGAGTGTAAACAGTTACAATGAGCAGTTCTTC	.	.	13	TRBJ2-1	TRBV30
CASSFSAGANTGELFF	TGTGCCAGCAGTTTTTCGGCAGGGGCGAACACCGGGGAGCTGTTTTTT	.	few	16	TRBJ2-2	TRBV12-3/TRBV12-4
CASSFPTGQQSNQPQHF	TGTGCCAGCAGCTTTCCCACGGGACAGCAAAGCAATCAGCCCCAGCATTTT	TRBD1	.	17	TRBJ1-5	TRBV7-8
CASSVGTSGNEQFF	TGTGCCAGCAGCGTAGGGACTAGCGGGAATGAGCAGTTCTTC	TRBD2	.	14	TRBJ2-1	TRBV9
CASSPTDLLAGKYNEQFF	TGTGCCAGCAGCCCCACAGACCTACTAGCGGGGAAGTACAATGAGCAGTTCTTC	TRBD2	.	18	TRBJ2-1	TRBV3-1
CASSGDPGPPGEQFF	TGTGCCAGCAGCGGAGACCCCGGGCCCCCGGGTGAGCAGTTCTTC	.	few	15	TRBJ2-1	TRBV7-9
CASSVAGGGFAEAFF	TGTGCCAGCAGCGTAGCTGGAGGGGGATTCGCTGAAGCTTTCTTT	.	.	15	TRBJ1-1	TRBV9
CASSSSRVAYGYTF	TGTGCCAGCAGTTCGAGCAGGGTGGCCTATGGCTACACCTTC	.	.	14	TRBJ1-2	TRBV27
CASVGPRTYEQYF	TGTGCCAGCGTCGGCCCCCGGACCTACGAGCAGTACTTC	.	.	13	TRBJ2-7	TRBV12-3/TRBV12-4
CASSQLEGGRGTYEQYF	TGTGCCAGCAGTCAACTAGAAGGGGGACGCGGTACCTACGAGCAGTACTTC	.	.	17	TRBJ2-7	TRBV6-4
CATSGSPSGNYIEQFF	TGTGCCACCAGTGGTTCCCCTAGCGGGAATTACATTGAGCAGTTCTTC	TRBD2	few	16	TRBJ2-1	TRBV24-1
CATSSGTRTDTQYF	TGTGCCACCAGCAGCGGGACCCGGACAGATACGCAGTATTTT	.	.	14	TRBJ2-3	TRBV15
CASSYSPRQGTNTGELFF	TGTGCCAGCAGTTACTCCCCACGACAGGGAACGAACACCGGGGAGCTGTTTTTT	TRBD1	.	18	TRBJ2-2	TRBV6-5
CATSEPRKIQETQYF	TGTGCCACCAGTGAGCCCCGGAAGATCCAAGAGACCCAGTACTTC	.	few	15	TRBJ2-5	TRBV24-1
CATSSRVTGGHGYTF	TGTGCCACCAGCTCCCGGGTAACAGGGGGGCACGGCTACACCTTC	TRBD1	few	15	TRBJ1-2	TRBV15
CASSLDGEITQYF	TGTGCCAGCAGCTTGGATGGGGAGATTACGCAGTATTTT	.	few	13	TRBJ2-3	TRBV5-4
CASSLSSGTYTGELFF	TGTGCCAGCAGCTTGTCTAGCGGGACTTACACCGGGGAGCTGTTTTTT	TRBD2	.	16	TRBJ2-2	TRBV7-2
CASSPGTAGGEQFF	TGTGCCAGCAGCCCCGGGACAGCTGGCGGTGAGCAGTTCTTC	TRBD1	.	14	TRBJ2-1	TRBV7-3
CASSPTGTSGSAGELFF	TGTGCCAGCAGCCCGACGGGGACTAGCGGGAGTGCCGGGGAGCTGTTTTTT	TRBD2	many	17	TRBJ2-2	TRBV3-1
CASSPDFKTGDYGYTF	TGTGCCAGCAGCCCCGACTTCAAGACAGGGGACTATGGCTACACCTTC	TRBD1	few	16	TRBJ1-2	TRBV11-2
CASSPHSSYEQYF	TGTGCCAGCAGTCCCCATTCGTCCTACGAGCAGTACTTC	.	few	13	TRBJ2-7	TRBV6-5
CASSSQPQGAYTGELFF	TGTGCCAGCAGCTCTCAACCACAGGGGGCCTACACCGGGGAGCTGTTTTTT	TRBD1	.	17	TRBJ2-2	TRBV7-8
CASRATGIVYGYTF	TGTGCCAGCAGGGCGACAGGGATCGTCTATGGCTACACCTTC	TRBD1	.	14	TRBJ1-2	TRBV12-3/TRBV12-4
CASSPEGGRQNSPLHF	TGTGCCAGCAGCCCCGAGGGAGGCCGCCAGAATTCACCCCTCCACTTT	.	few	16	TRBJ1-6	TRBV12-3/TRBV12-4
CASSQAGQLEAFF	TGTGCCAGCAGCCAAGCGGGACAGCTTGAAGCTTTCTTT	TRBD1	few	13	TRBJ1-1	TRBV3-1
CASSLNTGTYNTEAFF	TGTGCCAGCAGTTTAAACACCGGGACCTACAACACTGAAGCTTTCTTT	.	.	16	TRBJ1-1	TRBV6-5
CASTDTGANTGELFF	TGTGCCAGCACAGATACGGGCGCGAACACCGGGGAGCTGTTTTTT	.	few	15	TRBJ2-2	TRBV7-9
CASSMTGASSTEAFF	TGTGCCAGTAGTATGACAGGGGCATCAAGCACTGAAGCTTTCTTT	TRBD1	.	15	TRBJ1-1	TRBV19
CAWTGTSGRDTQYF	TGTGCCTGGACCGGGACTAGCGGGAGGGATACGCAGTATTTT	TRBD2	.	14	TRBJ2-3	TRBV30
CASSFNRGANEQFF	TGTGCCAGCAGTTTCAACAGGGGTGCAAATGAGCAGTTCTTC	TRBD1	few	14	TRBJ2-1	TRBV6-5
CASNSGTSPGELFF	TGTGCCAGCAACTCCGGGACTTCACCCGGGGAGCTGTTTTTT	.	few	14	TRBJ2-2	TRBV13
CASSFSRGGGYTF	TGTGCCAGCAGCTTTAGTAGGGGTGGCGGCTACACCTTC	.	few	13	TRBJ1-2	TRBV5-5
CSARGTGNTEAFF	TGCAGCGCCAGGGGGACGGGGAACACTGAAGCTTTCTTT	TRBD1	few	13	TRBJ1-1	TRBV29-1
CASSVAVGVLMNTEAFF	TGTGCCAGTAGTGTCGCCGTAGGTGTACTCATGAACACTGAAGCTTTCTTT	.	.	17	TRBJ1-1	TRBV19
CATRQGPYEQYF	TGTGCCACCCGACAGGGCCCCTACGAGCAGTACTTC	TRBD1	.	12	TRBJ2-7	TRBV6-2/TRBV6-3
CASSLWKVTYEQYF	TGTGCCAGCAGCTTGTGGAAGGTAACCTACGAGCAGTACTTC	.	few	14	TRBJ2-7	TRBV5-6
CASSQGQGARTNYGYTF	TGTGCCAGCAGCCAAGGACAGGGGGCGAGGACTAACTATGGCTACACCTTC	TRBD1	few	17	TRBJ1-2	TRBV3-1
CASSFSRGREQYF	TGTGCCAGCAGCTTTAGCAGGGGCCGCGAGCAGTACTTC	.	few	13	TRBJ2-7	TRBV6-2/TRBV6-3
CASSLGQRGPETQYF	TGTGCCAGCAGCTTAGGTCAGCGGGGTCCGGAGACCCAGTACTTC	TRBD2	.	15	TRBJ2-5	TRBV11-2